These 7 T cell receptor beta chains share one sample of origin, sequenced in a study of blood T cell repertoires in COVID-19. The protocol was immunoSEQ multiplex PCR, while the TCRdb copy is restricted to in-frame clones and leaves out a portion. This table has around 500,000 clones, 80% to 90% appearing once. The sequenced sample consisted of peripheral blood. These receptors all come from a human donor in a cohort sampled during active COVID-19.

This chain uses TRBV29-1 with TRBJ1-2; TRBD1 might be the D (5 bases). This CDR3 region has 14 residues. The V gene's germline CDR1 is SQVTM and CDR2 ANQGSEA. V was clipped by 5 bases and J by 8 bases, with 21 bases between them. DNA of the CDR3: TGCAGCGTTCAGGAGGGGACGAGGCGTGCGGGCTACACCTTC. It translates to CSVQEGTRRAGYTF.

The sample holds a few counts of this clone. CDR3 DNA: TGTGCCAGCAGCTTGGCGGGTACTTACAATGAGCAGTTCTTC. As protein: CASSLAGTYNEQFF. The V call is TRBV7-3, the J call TRBJ2-1; possible D gene TRBD2, 5 bases. Germline lookup yields CDR1 SGHTA and CDR2 FQGTGA. This CDR3 region has 14 residues. The V gene lost 3 bases and the J gene lost 4 bases, with 10 bases spanning the gap.

The rearrangement uses TRBV27 and TRBJ2-5; 9 bases agree with TRBD1. The V gene's germline CDR1 is MNHEY and CDR2 SMNVEV (reference sequence). The CDR3 has 15 residues. With 6 bases clipped from V and 4 bases from J, the junction kept 9 bases outside the gene matches. Here the CDR3 reads CASRPQGAIGETQYF. Written as DNA, the CDR3 is TGTGCCAGCAGGCCACAGGGGGCGATAGGAGAGACCCAGTACTTC.

The rearrangement links TRBV19 to TRBJ1-2; TRBD1 is a possible D gene (5 bases). Germline CDR1 LNHDA, CDR2 SQIVND (reference sequence). The CDR3 length is 12 residues. The V and J ends lost 7 bases and 4 bases respectively, with 10 bases between them. The CDR3 region is CASTSGLYGYTF. Here the CDR3 DNA reads TGTGCCAGTACATCAGGGCTCTATGGCTACACCTTC.

The V call is TRBV28, the J call TRBJ1-2; 7 bases align to TRBD1. The CDR3 has 13 amino acids. The germline V gene encodes CDR1 MDHEN and CDR2 SYDVKM. J lost 2 bases, V lost 6 bases, and 3 bases had no gene match. The CDR3 reads CASRTGRNYGYTF. In DNA, the CDR3 is TGTGCCAGCAGGACAGGGCGCAACTATGGCTACACCTTC.

The genes are TRBV7-2 and TRBJ1-2; weak D call: TRBD1 (5 bases). CDR1 is SGHTA, CDR2 FQGNSA, per germline. The CDR3 contains 14 residues. V dropped 2 bases and J dropped 4 bases, with 11 bases sitting between them. In DNA, the CDR3 is TGTGCCAGCAGCTTACCCGGGGGTGGCTATGGCTACACCTTC. Protein: CASSLPGGGYGYTF.

The table lists this clone with many counts. The genes are TRBV7-3 and TRBJ1-1, with TRBD1 identical over 8 bases. V shed 2 bases and J 4 bases; nucleotides not matched to a gene: 0. CDR1 SGHTA and CDR2 FQGTGA come from the germline V gene. The CDR3 loop spans 13 amino acids. The CDR3 bases are TGTGCCAGCAGCTTAGGACAGGGCACTGAAGCTTTCTTT. It is translated as CASSLGQGTEAFF.